The present entry profiles one T cell receptor (beta chain) with its context. Its antigen remains unknown. This record comes from a study of shared clonotypes between healthy human individuals. Cells designated naive CD8 were CD45RO-negative and were positively selected for CCR7, with terminally differentiated effector memory CD45RA+ cells excluded. Method: immunoSEQ multiplex PCR; TCRdb's copy keeps in-frame clones and lacks some. The sample includes more than 550,000 clones, about 91% of them seen just once. Germline assignment: CDR1 SGHNT and CDR2 YYREEE (reference sequence). The CDR3 has 13 residues. The V end lost 1 base, the J end lost 7 bases, and 11 bases lay between the germline ends. Whole-study results and caveats: An anticipated effect of sequencing depth on clonotype sharing among donors was recognized.

The rearrangement joins TRBV5-4 to TRBJ1-1; no definite D call. The sample comprised naive CD8+ T cells sorted from blood. This TCR was recovered from a man aged 25-45 years in good health. The CDR3 DNA is TGTGCCAGCAGCTTGAGTCAGAATTTTGAAGCTTTCTTT. Translated, it gives CASSLSQNFEAFF.